There are many counts of the clone carrying this T cell receptor beta chain. Its antigen is not identified. Unmatched junction bases numbered 11, after V lost 6 bases and J lost 7 bases. The length of the CDR3 is 14 residues. The V gene's germline CDR1 is SGHTA and CDR2 FQGNSA. From RNA transcripts, TCR beta CDR3 regions were amplified. With the HTBI primer set, the TCR CDR3 went through a first round of RT-PCR. MiXCR, applied by TCRdb to the multiplex PCR reads, yields one record per CDR3 protein. The sample has 270,000 or so distinct CDR3 sequences, roughly 15% seen once. Based on clinical symptoms, serum thyroxine and TRAb, thyroid ultrasound and orbital computed tomography, diagnoses were reached. The source of the sample is a study of T cells in Graves' hyperthyroidism and ophthalmopathy. Study-wide results and caveats: Most thyroid clonotypes that were expanded above 0.001 also turned up in blood.

The chain combines TRBV7-2 with TRBJ2-7; TRBD2 matches at 8 bases. This TCR derives from a woman aged 45 to 65 with Graves' hyperthyroidism that later progressed to Graves' ophthalmopathy. Specimen: blood. CDR3 nucleotide sequence: TGTGCCAGCAGTCGGACTAGCTGGACAAGGGAGCAGTACTTC. It translates to CASSRTSWTREQYF. Variable domain in full (rest from reference TRBV7-2 and TRBJ2-7): GAGVSQSPSNKVTEKGKDVELRCDPISGHTALYWYRQSLGQGLEFLIYFQGNSAPDKSGLPSDRFSAERTGGSVSTLTIQRTQQEDSAVYLCASSRTSWTREQYFGPGTRLTVT.